This T cell receptor beta chain originates from a study of post-analysis software for immune sequencing data. Study-wide results and limits: Comparison of patients with controls showed a handful of TRBV segments more frequent in patients, TRBV5-6, TRBV5-1 and TRBV20-1 among them.

cDNA libraries for TCR beta contained unique molecular identifiers. TCRdb fed the PCR reads into MiXCR, producing one record per CDR3 protein. The sample consists of 650,000 to 900,000 distinct CDR3 sequences, 35% to 55% of them appearing once. CDR1 is ENHRY and CDR2 is SYGVKD in the germline V gene. This CDR3 region has 12 residues. Trimming took off 10 bases at V and 8 bases at J, with 14 bases between the two ends. This clonotype was detected a few times. Its antigen is unidentified. Material: blood. This chain connects TRBV10-3 to TRBJ1-4; no reliable D call. The sequence was collected from a girl aged 10 to 17 with multiple sclerosis. The chain's CDR3 is CATAEGREKLFF. CDR3 in DNA: TGTGCCACGGCTGAGGGAAGGGAAAAACTGTTTTTT.